Below are 27 T cell receptor beta chains sequenced from a single sample in a study of T cells after posttransplantation cyclophosphamide (TCRdb year 2016). The receptor library was made with the immunoSEQ multiplex PCR assay. TCRdb took this table from immuneACCESS and kept in-frame rearrangements with V and J called. Such tables lack part of the clones; where checked against another copy, unresolved V genes explain under half of the gap, and the rest is unexplained. In this sample, about 41,000 clones appear, none counted once only. Of the sample, approximately 5.9% falls within the top ten clones. The sequenced material came from PBMCs. These receptors all come from a man aged 25-40 years in good health and a related stem cell transplant donor.

The sample holds many counts of this clone. The chain joins TRBV10-3 to TRBJ2-4, with TRBD1 identical over 10 bases. With V trimmed by 8 bases and J by 10 bases, 5 bases remained unmatched. Germline V gene sequence: CDR1 ENHRY, CDR2 SYGVKD. The CDR3 spans 12 residues. Here the CDR3 reads CAIGQGDSIQYF. The CDR3 nucleotides are TGTGCCATCGGACAGGGGGATTCGATTCAGTACTTC.

In this sample, this clone turned up many times. The chain joins TRBV5-1 to TRBJ1-1; 7 bases agree with TRBD1. J gave up 1 base and V 5 bases, and 2 bases lay outside the gene matches. The CDR3 runs 13 residues. Germline V gives CDR1 SGHRS, CDR2 YFSETQ. CDR3 DNA sequence: TGCGCCAGCAGGAGGACAGGGAACACTGAAGCTTTCTTT. This translates into CASRRTGNTEAFF.

This clone was seen many times. The chain carries TRBV11-2 and TRBJ2-3; D gene ambiguous. The germline CDR1 and CDR2 sequences are SGHAT and FQNNGV. V lost 3 bases, J lost 0 bases, and 10 bases lay in between. This CDR3 is built from 15 residues. CDR3 in amino acids: CASSLFFSSTDTQYF. DNA of the CDR3: TGTGCCAGCAGCTTGTTCTTTTCTAGCACAGATACGCAGTATTTT.

This clone was detected ten times or more. The rearrangement uses TRBV28 and TRBJ1-1, with 7 bases that match TRBD1. Germline lookup yields CDR1 MDHEN and CDR2 SYDVKM. The CDR3 sequence is 16 residues long. Unmatched junction bases numbered 8, after V lost 3 bases and J lost 1 base. The CDR3 DNA sequence: TGTGCCAGCAGTTTGGTGTCAGGGGGATCGAACACTGAAGCTTTCTTT. This codes for CASSLVSGGSNTEAFF.

This clone was recorded at least ten times. The CDR3 loop reads CASSPLTGVYNEQFF. The CDR3 nucleotides are TGTGCCAGCAGTCCACTAACCGGGGTATACAATGAGCAGTTCTTC. The chain is built from TRBV6-1 and TRBJ2-1, with D perhaps matching TRBD2 (5 bases). Trimming took off 5 bases at V and 4 bases at J, with 15 bases between the two ends. The germline V gene has CDR1 MNHNS and CDR2 SASEGT. The CDR3 extends over 15 amino acids.

This clone was counted a few times. A much bigger clone sits one base away, suggesting this may be a read error. The chain carries TRBV4-2 and TRBJ1-1, with TRBD1 matching over 8 bases. Germline V gives CDR1 LGHNA, CDR2 YNFKEQ. The CDR3 length is 15 residues. The CDR3 loop is CASSQSDRENTQAFF. CDR3 nucleotides: TGTGCCAGCAGCCAATCGGACAGGGAGAACACTCAAGCTTTCTTT.

This clone was observed many times. The V call is TRBV12-3 or TRBV12-4, the J call TRBJ2-7; the D is unclear. The CDR3 is made up of 14 amino acids. V lost 4 bases and J 2 bases, leaving 12 bases between the germline ends. In DNA, the CDR3 is TGTGCCAGCAGTTCCGTAACACCCACCTACGAGCAGTACTTC. Translating it yields CASSSVTPTYEQYF.

This clone was recorded many times. The rearrangement uses TRBV5-1 and TRBJ1-1; 8 positions agree with TRBD1. Looked up from germline, CDR1 is SGHRS and CDR2 is YFSETQ. This CDR3 has 13 amino acids. V trimming: 2 bases; J trimming: 5 bases; junction bases outside the gene matches: 2. This CDR3 is CASSLQGGTEAFF. CDR3 coding DNA: TGCGCCAGCAGCTTACAGGGGGGTACTGAAGCTTTCTTT.

This clone was observed a few times. The gene calls are TRBV12-3 or TRBV12-4 and TRBJ2-5; 10 nucleotides match TRBD2. With V trimmed by 2 bases and J by 2 bases, 2 bases remained unmatched. The CDR3 is 15 amino acids. The CDR3 protein is CASSLLAGAQETQYF. The CDR3 DNA reads TGTGCCAGCAGTTTACTAGCGGGGGCGCAAGAGACCCAGTACTTC.

In its sample, this clone was seen many times. The rearrangement joins TRBV28 to TRBJ2-7; TRBD1 matches at 7 bases. The CDR3 sequence is 13 residues long. J lost 2 bases, V lost 2 bases, and 0 bases had no gene match. CDR1 and CDR2 from the germline V gene are MDHEN and SYDVKM. The CDR3 coding sequence is TGTGCCAGCAGTTTACAGGGGGCCTACGAGCAGTACTTC. Amino acids: CASSLQGAYEQYF.

The sample holds many counts of this clone. V gene TRBV5-4 combines with J gene TRBJ2-2; no definite D call. The germline CDR1 and CDR2 sequences are SGHNT and YYREEE (reference sequence). The CDR3 length is 15 residues. Deletions cut 0 bases from V and 0 bases from J, with 6 bases between. The CDR3 nucleotides are TGTGCCAGCAGCTTGGGACTGGCGAACACCGGGGAGCTGTTTTTT. Translating it yields CASSLGLANTGELFF.

This clone was seen ten or more times. This chain connects TRBV5-1 to TRBJ2-7; a possible D gene is TRBD2 (6 bases). V lost 4 bases and J lost 3, with 14 bases in between. Germline values: CDR1 SGHRS, CDR2 YFSETQ. CDR3 length equals 14 residues. CDR3 in DNA: TGCGCCAGCAGCGCGGGGAGGTCCGGCTACGAGCAGTACTTC. This codes for CASSAGRSGYEQYF.

This clone has ten or more counts. V gene TRBV6-5 combines with J gene TRBJ2-1, with 7 bases that match TRBD1. Trimming took 2 bases from V and 3 from J; bases not matched to a gene: 4. This CDR3 has 15 amino acids. Germline-derived CDR1 and CDR2 are MNHEY and SVGAGI. In DNA, the CDR3 is TGTGCCAGCAGTTACGACAGGGTGAACTACAATGAGCAGTTCTTC. Its translation: CASSYDRVNYNEQFF.

This clone was observed many times. The rearrangement links TRBV5-1 to TRBJ1-1; possible D gene TRBD1, 5 bases. The V gene lost 5 bases and the J gene lost 4 bases, with 15 bases spanning the gap. The germline CDR1 and CDR2 sequences are SGHRS and YFSETQ. The length of the CDR3 is 14 residues. The CDR3 bases are TGCGCCAGCAGAATGAGGTTGGGGGGCACTGAAGCTTTCTTT. It yields the protein CASRMRLGGTEAFF.

Only a few counts were recorded for this clone. V is TRBV7-8 and J is TRBJ1-5; unclear D gene. The germline CDR1 and CDR2 sequences are SGHVS and FQNEAQ. Trimming shortened V by 1 base and J by 3 bases, and 13 bases separated the two germline ends. CDR3 length equals 16 residues. CDR3 loop: CASSLGVGQFNQPQHF. The CDR3 bases are TGTGCCAGCAGCTTAGGTGTTGGGCAGTTCAATCAGCCCCAGCATTTT. Drawing the rest from reference TRBV7-8 and TRBJ1-5, the complete variable domain is GAGVSQSPRYKVAKRGQDVALRCDPISGHVSLFWYQQALGQGPEFLTYFQNEAQLDKSGLPSDRFFAERPEGSVSTLKIQRTQQEDSAVYLCASSLGVGQFNQPQHFGDGTRLSIL.

The V and J genes are TRBV19 and TRBJ1-5; 7 positions match TRBD1. Germline CDR1 and CDR2: LNHDA and SQIVND (reference sequence). V lost 6 bases and J lost 5; bases outside the gene matches: 1. The CDR3 extends over 12 amino acids. The DNA of the CDR3 is TGTGCCAGTAGAACAGGGGATCAGCCCCAGCATTTT. Translation gives CASRTGDQPQHF.

This clone was counted ten times or more. V and J are TRBV28 and TRBJ2-7; 14 bases align to TRBD2. The CDR3 sequence is 19 residues long. V gave up 2 bases and J gave up 2 bases; unmatched junction bases: 11. Germline V CDR1 and CDR2: MDHEN, SYDVKM. This CDR3 is CASSLPGLAGGFPPYEQYF. The CDR3 DNA sequence: TGTGCCAGCAGTTTACCCGGACTAGCGGGGGGCTTCCCCCCCTACGAGCAGTACTTC.

This clone has a count of ten or more. The V gene is TRBV24-1, the J gene TRBJ1-2; TRBD1 aligns across 8 bases. With 5 bases clipped from V and 0 bases from J, the junction kept 7 bases outside the gene matches. This CDR3 region has 16 residues. Germline CDR1 is KGHDR and CDR2 is SFDVKD. CDR3: CATSVPQGESNYGYTF. CDR3 DNA sequence: TGTGCCACCAGTGTCCCACAGGGGGAGTCTAACTATGGCTACACCTTC.

The table lists this clone with many counts. V usage is TRBV19 and J usage is TRBJ2-1; 10 bases fit TRBD2. The CDR3 contains 15 residues. CDR1 is LNHDA, CDR2 SQIVND, per germline (reference sequence). Trimming removed 7 bases from V and 5 bases from J; junction bases left unmatched: 8. CDR3 coding DNA: TGTGCCAGTAACACACTAGCGGGACTCGACAATGAGCAGTTCTTC. Translating it yields CASNTLAGLDNEQFF.

This clone occurred many times. The V and J genes are TRBV2 and TRBJ2-5, with 12 bases lining up with TRBD2. The germline V gene encodes CDR1 SNHLY and CDR2 FYNNEI. The CDR3 is made up of 14 amino acids. The CDR3 region is CAYEASGGAGTQYF. CDR3 bases: TGTGCTTACGAGGCTAGCGGGGGGGCCGGGACCCAGTACTTC. Supplemented by reference TRBV2 and TRBJ2-5, the full variable domain reads EPEVTQTPSHQVTQMGQEVILRCVPISNHLYFYWYRQILGQKVEFLVSFYNNEISEKSEIFDDQFSVERPDGSNFTLKIRSTKLEDSAMYFCAYEASGGAGTQYFGPGTRLLVL.

This clone was seen at least ten times. A junction boundary mismatches the germline segment, possibly from a read error. This chain joins TRBV19 and TRBJ2-4, with TRBD2 matching over 7 bases. CDR1 is LNHDA, CDR2 SQIVND, per germline (reference sequence). The CDR3 is 13 amino acids. DNA for the CDR3: TGTGCCAGTGGTATAGGGAGGGAAAACATTCAGTACTTC. Amino acids: CASGIGRENIQYF.

Ten or more counts support this clone. The chain recombines TRBV18 with TRBJ1-1; 7 positions match TRBD1. V lost 5 bases, J lost 0 bases, and 12 bases stayed unmatched. Germline V gives CDR1 KGHSH, CDR2 LQKENI. CDR3 length equals 17 residues. CDR3 nucleotides: TGTGCCAGCTCATATGTAGCAGGGGGTCGAATGAACACTGAAGCTTTCTTT. It translates to CASSYVAGGRMNTEAFF.

Many counts were recorded for this clone. The V call is TRBV6-1, the J call TRBJ2-7, with D tentatively TRBD1 (5 bases). The V gene's germline CDR1 is MNHNS and CDR2 SASEGT. This CDR3 has 15 amino acids. V was trimmed by 6 bases and J by 0 bases, leaving 15 bases between them. As DNA, the CDR3 is TGTGCCAGCAGAACAGGCCCTAACCTCTCCTACGAGCAGTACTTC. Amino acids: CASRTGPNLSYEQYF.

The sample holds many counts of this clone. This rearrangement joins TRBV6-2 or TRBV6-3 to TRBJ1-5; D may be TRBD1 (5 bases). This CDR3 has 15 residues. V lost 2 bases to trimming and J lost 6 bases, with 14 bases between them. CDR1 and CDR2 from the germline V gene are MNHEY and SVGEGT. CDR3 in amino acids: CASSYPRQGSQPQHF. The DNA of the CDR3 is TGTGCCAGCAGTTACCCCCGGCAGGGATCTCAGCCCCAGCATTTT.

This clone occurred many times. The chain uses TRBV10-3 and TRBJ1-1; 8 positions match TRBD1. Germline CDR1 reads ENHRY; CDR2 reads SYGVKD. The CDR3 length is 14 residues. V lost 7 bases, J lost 1 base, and 5 bases stayed unmatched. The CDR3 region has the DNA TGTGCCATCAAGCAGGGGGCGGCGAACACTGAAGCTTTCTTT. This codes for CAIKQGAANTEAFF.

This clone was seen repeatedly, ten times or more. The CDR3 region has the DNA TGTGCCAGCAGCCAAGCCGGCAGTGACACTAACTATGGCTACACCTTC. Its translation: CASSQAGSDTNYGYTF. The V call is TRBV4-2, the J call TRBJ1-2; D remains unclear. Trimming removed 1 base at V and 0 bases at J, with 12 bases between. CDR1 and CDR2 from the germline V gene are LGHNA and YNFKEQ. The CDR3 is 16 amino acids.

This clone occurred many times. This CDR3 is CASSLEGARNTGELFF. Written as DNA, the CDR3 is TGTGCCAGCAGCTTAGAGGGGGCGAGGAACACCGGGGAGCTGTTTTTT. The chain carries TRBV7-6 and TRBJ2-2; 7 bases agree with TRBD1. The CDR3 has 16 amino acids. V shed 1 base, J shed 1 base, and the junction held 3 bases outside the gene matches. Germline V gene lookup returns CDR1 SGHVS and CDR2 FNYEAQ.